The clone carrying this TCR beta chain was seen just once. This entry comes from a study of blood T cell repertoires in COVID-19. For the study at large: Acute-phase and convalescent COVID-19 samples originated in the United States, Italy and Spain.

The V end was cut by 5 bases, the J end by 7 bases, with 17 bases between. CDR3 length equals 14 residues. Per germline, CDR1 MNHEY and CDR2 SMNVEV (reference sequence). Per the original data handling: Reference gene primer amplification yielded estimated nucleated cell counts. Generated by immunoSEQ multiplex PCR, the TCRdb table keeps only in-frame clones and is missing some. V and J calls and clone size come straight from that table; D and trimming were deduced from the DNA. The profile shows tens of thousands of clones, about 80% of them singletons. The source of this sequence is a man aged 50 or older with active or convalescent COVID-19. Specimen: peripheral blood. V and J are TRBV27 and TRBJ1-2; the D gene is possibly TRBD1 (6 bases). CDR3 coding DNA: TGTGCCAGCAGTATACGGTGGACAGCCAGTGGCTACACCTTC. It yields the protein CASSIRWTASGYTF.